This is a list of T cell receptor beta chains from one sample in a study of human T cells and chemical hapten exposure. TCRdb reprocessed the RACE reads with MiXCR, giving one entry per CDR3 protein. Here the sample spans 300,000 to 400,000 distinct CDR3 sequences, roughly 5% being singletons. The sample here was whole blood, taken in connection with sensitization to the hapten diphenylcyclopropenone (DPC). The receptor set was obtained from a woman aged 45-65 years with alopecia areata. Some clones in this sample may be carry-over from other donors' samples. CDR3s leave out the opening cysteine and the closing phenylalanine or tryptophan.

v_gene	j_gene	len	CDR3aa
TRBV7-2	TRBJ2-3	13	ASSPPLAYTDTQY
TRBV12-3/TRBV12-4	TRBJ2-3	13	ASSLMARGSDTQY
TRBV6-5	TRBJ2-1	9	ASSKSSEQF
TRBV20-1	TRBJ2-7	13	SAFHLRTGQYEQY
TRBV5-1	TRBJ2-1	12	ASSTGTSVNEQF
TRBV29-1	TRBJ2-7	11	SAGAGHPDEQY
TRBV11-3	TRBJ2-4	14	ASSLRTRQGSNIQY
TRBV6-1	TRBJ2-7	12	ASRPGPGAYEQY
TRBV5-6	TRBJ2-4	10	ASSMGNIRTH
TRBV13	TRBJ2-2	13	ASSAGTGGIGELF
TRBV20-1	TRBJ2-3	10	SARESTDTQY
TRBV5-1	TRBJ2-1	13	ASSVGLSTYNEQF
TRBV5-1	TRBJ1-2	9	ASTRGYGYT
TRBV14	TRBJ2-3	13	ASSQGLTSTDTQY
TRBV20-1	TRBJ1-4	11	SASQQGKEKLF
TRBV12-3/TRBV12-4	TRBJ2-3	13	ASSLGQGNADTQY
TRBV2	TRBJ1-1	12	ASSETVMNTEAF
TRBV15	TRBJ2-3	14	ATSRVRDTSTDTQY
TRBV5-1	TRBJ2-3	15	ASSFPLAGPSTDTQY
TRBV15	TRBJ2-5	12	ATSRASREETQY
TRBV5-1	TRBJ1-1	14	ASSLNPGQGDTEAF
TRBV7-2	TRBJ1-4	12	ASSLSATNEKLF